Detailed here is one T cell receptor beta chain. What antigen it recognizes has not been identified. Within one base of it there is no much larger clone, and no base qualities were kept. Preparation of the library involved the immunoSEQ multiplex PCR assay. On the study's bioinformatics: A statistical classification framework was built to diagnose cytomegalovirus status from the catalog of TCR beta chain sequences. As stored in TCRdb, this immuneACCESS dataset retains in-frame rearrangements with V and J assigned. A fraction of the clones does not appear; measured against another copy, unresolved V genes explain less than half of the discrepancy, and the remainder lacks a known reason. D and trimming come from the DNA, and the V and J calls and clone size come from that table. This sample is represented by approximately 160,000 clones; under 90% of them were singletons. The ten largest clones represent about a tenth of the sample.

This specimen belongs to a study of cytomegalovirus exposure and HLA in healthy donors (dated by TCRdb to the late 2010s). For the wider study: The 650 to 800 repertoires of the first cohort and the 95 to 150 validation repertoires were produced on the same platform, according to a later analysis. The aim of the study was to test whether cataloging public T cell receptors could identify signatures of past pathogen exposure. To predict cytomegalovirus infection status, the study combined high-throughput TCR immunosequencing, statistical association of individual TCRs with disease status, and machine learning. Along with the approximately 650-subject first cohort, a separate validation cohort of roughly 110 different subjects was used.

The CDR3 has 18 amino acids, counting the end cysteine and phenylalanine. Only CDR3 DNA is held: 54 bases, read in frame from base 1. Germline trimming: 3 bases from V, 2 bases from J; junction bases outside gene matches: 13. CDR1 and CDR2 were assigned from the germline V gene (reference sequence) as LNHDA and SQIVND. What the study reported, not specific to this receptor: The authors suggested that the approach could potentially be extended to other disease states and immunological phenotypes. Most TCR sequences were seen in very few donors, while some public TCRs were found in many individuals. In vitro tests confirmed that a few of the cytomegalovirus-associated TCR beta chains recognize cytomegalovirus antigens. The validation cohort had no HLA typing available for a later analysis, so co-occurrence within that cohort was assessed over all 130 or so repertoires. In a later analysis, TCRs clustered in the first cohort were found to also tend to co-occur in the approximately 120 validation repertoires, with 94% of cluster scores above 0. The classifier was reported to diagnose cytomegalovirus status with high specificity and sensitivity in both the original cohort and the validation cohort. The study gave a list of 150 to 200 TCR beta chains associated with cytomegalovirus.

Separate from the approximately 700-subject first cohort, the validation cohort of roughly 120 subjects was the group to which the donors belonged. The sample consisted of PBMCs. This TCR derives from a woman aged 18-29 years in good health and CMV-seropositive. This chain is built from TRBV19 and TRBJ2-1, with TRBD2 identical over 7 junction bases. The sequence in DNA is TGTGCCAGTAGTATGTGGGAGGGCGGTCGACGAACCTACAATGAGCAGTTCTTC. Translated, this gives CASSMWEGGRRTYNEQFF.